Listed below are T cell receptor beta chains from one sample, sequenced in a study of blood T cell repertoires in COVID-19. Sequencing was performed with immunoSEQ multiplex PCR; in TCRdb, only in-frame clones are kept and a portion is missing. The table shows a few hundred thousand clones, with around 89% occurring only once. Specimen: peripheral blood. Receptors originate from a woman between 50 and 59 years old with COVID-19, enrolled during active disease. Both conserved end residues are part of each CDR3. Fields, in order: J gene, V gene, clone size, CDR3 protein. Clone sizes are given selectively: once, few, many, or a class where the clone is expanded.

TRBJ2-7,TRBV2,.,CASSSTGFYEQYF
TRBJ2-1,TRBV23-1,.,CASSPLKRESSYNEQFF
TRBJ2-7,TRBV11-2,.,CASSFGTSDYEQYF
TRBJ2-2,TRBV27,.,CATRLAGGPRTGELFF
TRBJ1-5,TRBV6-2/TRBV6-3,.,CASSFSLNQPQHF
TRBJ1-2,TRBV6-5,.,CASTNDRDYGYTF
TRBJ1-1,TRBV11-2,.,CASSPRTGSGTEAFF
TRBJ1-1,TRBV28,.,CASSLISLGAEAFF
TRBJ1-4,TRBV5-4,.,CASSVDRGEEKLFF
TRBJ2-7,TRBV27,.,CASSPLSGAYEQYF
TRBJ1-2,TRBV25-1,.,CASSADRPDGYTF
TRBJ1-2,TRBV12-3/TRBV12-4,.,CASSSTGGGGYTF
TRBJ2-7,TRBV30,once,CASRPDRAYEQYF
TRBJ2-6,TRBV12-2,.,CASRSQAGTGGDGPPGANVLTF
TRBJ1-1,TRBV18,.,CASSQQTGPRIRAFF
TRBJ1-2,TRBV19,.,CAGGYGYTF
TRBJ1-3,TRBV18,.,CASSPATDSSGNTIYF
TRBJ2-1,TRBV4-1,.,CASSQEGTGGHNEQFF
TRBJ2-1,TRBV2,.,CASRTGTPSQFF
TRBJ2-2,TRBV30,.,CAWTKDRNTGELFF
TRBJ1-4,TRBV14,.,CASSQDQSFGGEKLFF
TRBJ2-1,TRBV7-2,once,CASSLAVGLAGLGEQFF
TRBJ2-5,TRBV6-5,.,CASSYSGLAGETQYF